The T cell receptor (beta chain) under discussion was sequenced for a study of T cell responses to AZD1222 COVID-19 vaccine. This clone has just one count. Sequencing used immunoSEQ multiplex PCR; TCRdb keeps in-frame clones, though not all of them. This table has over 140,000 clones, roughly 92% appearing once. Trimming stripped 5 bases from V and 0 bases from J, with 13 bases between. This CDR3 is built from 16 residues. From germline, CDR1 is SGHTA and CDR2 FQGNSA. The specimen comprised peripheral blood, sampled 28 days after the second AZD1222 dose. This sequence joins TRBV7-2 and TRBJ1-4, with D perhaps TRBD1 (5 bases). This TCR was sampled from an adult who received the AZD1222 COVID-19 vaccine. In DNA form, the CDR3 reads TGTGCCAGCAGCAACTTGTTGGGGGCAACTAATGAAAAACTGTTTTTT. It encodes CASSNLLGATNEKLFF.